The rows below give T cell receptor beta chains drawn from one sample of a study of identical twins. In TCRdb, the 5' RACE reads were re-called with MiXCR into one record per CDR3 protein. Among 300,000 or so distinct CDR3 sequences listed, 8.5% to 9.5% were seen once. Separately, the same data were catalogued under a study of yellow fever vaccine responses in identical twins.

The specimen was CD8+ T cells sorted from blood. These receptors all stem from a young woman in good health. Both conserved end residues are part of each CDR3. D genes are given only for firm matches. Only part of the rows carry a size: once, few, many, or a class if the clone is expanded.

size | J | D | V | DNA | CDR3
- | TRBJ1-4 | TRBD1 | TRBV19 | TGTGCCAGTAATGGGGACAGCCCGGAGGAAAAACTGTTTTTT | CASNGDSPEEKLFF
- | TRBJ1-1 | - | TRBV27 | TGTGCCAGCAGTCCAAAGGGCAGGGTCACTGAAGCTTTCTTT | CASSPKGRVTEAFF
many | TRBJ2-1 | - | TRBV7-9 | TGTGCCAGCAGCGCAAGGGTAAATGAGCAGTTCTTC | CASSARVNEQFF
many | TRBJ1-1 | TRBD1 | TRBV5-1 | TGCGCCAGCAGCTTGGAAGGACAGGCCATGAACACTGAAGCTTTCTTT | CASSLEGQAMNTEAFF
many | TRBJ2-5 | - | TRBV20-1 | TGCAGTGCTAGAGATCTTGCCCCGACTACCCCCCAGACCCAGTACTTC | CSARDLAPTTPQTQYF
few | TRBJ2-1 | TRBD2 | TRBV5-4 | TGTGCCAGCAGCTCACCGGGACTAGTTTACAATGAGCAGTTCTTC | CASSSPGLVYNEQFF
few | TRBJ1-5 | - | TRBV27 | TGTGCCAGCAGTTTCCAGGGCCCCTATAGCAATCAGCCCCAGCATTTT | CASSFQGPYSNQPQHF
- | TRBJ2-7 | - | TRBV7-8 | TGTGCCAGCAGCTTAGCGCGTCCCTACGAGCAGTACTTC | CASSLARPYEQYF
few | TRBJ2-2 | - | TRBV27 | TGTGCCAGCGAGGCGAACACCGGGGAGCTGTTTTTT | CASEANTGELFF
- | TRBJ2-7 | - | TRBV29-1 | TGCAGCGTTTCCGGGGTGAAGGCCGAGCAGTACTTC | CSVSGVKAEQYF
many | TRBJ1-2 | TRBD1 | TRBV2 | TGTGCCAGCAGTCCGGGACAGACGTCCTATGGCTACACCTTC | CASSPGQTSYGYTF
many | TRBJ2-3 | - | TRBV12-3/TRBV12-4 | TGTGCCAGCAGCGTTAGCACAGATACGCAGTATTTT | CASSVSTDTQYF
many | TRBJ2-7 | - | TRBV29-1 | TGCAGCGTTGGCCAGTACAACCAGGCTTCAAGCTCCTACGAGCAGTACTTC | CSVGQYNQASSSYEQYF
- | TRBJ2-1 | - | TRBV5-6 | TGTGCCATGGGCCTAGGGCCCCAATGGCAGTTCTTC | CAMGLGPQWQFF
many | TRBJ2-7 | - | TRBV27 | TGTGCCAGCAGTCGCTCCCCGGATATTAACTACGAGCAGTACTTC | CASSRSPDINYEQYF
few | TRBJ1-4 | TRBD1 | TRBV11-2 | TGTGCCAGCAGCTTAGAACCGGGACAGCTTTTCCGTGAAAAACTGTTTTTT | CASSLEPGQLFREKLFF
- | TRBJ2-1 | - | TRBV7-9 | TGTGCCAGCAGCACTCCTTCCTCTGGGGATGAGCAGTTCTTC | CASSTPSSGDEQFF
- | TRBJ2-7 | TRBD2 | TRBV29-1 | TGCAGCGCGTTCCTAGCGGGAGTCAGATACGAGCAGTACTTC | CSAFLAGVRYEQYF
few | TRBJ1-6 | TRBD1 | TRBV20-1 | TGCAGTGCTAGCCCCGGGACAGGGCTCTATAATTCACCCCTCCACTTT | CSASPGTGLYNSPLHF
- | TRBJ2-1 | TRBD2 | TRBV11-2 | TGTGCCAGCAGCTTCCCCGAGGGGACTAGCGGACTCGACAATGAGCAGTTCTTC | CASSFPEGTSGLDNEQFF
- | TRBJ1-2 | TRBD1 | TRBV7-9 | TGTGCCAGCAGCAGCCGGGACAGGGCGAACGGCTACACCTTC | CASSSRDRANGYTF
- | TRBJ2-1 | - | TRBV3-1 | TGTGCCAGCAGCCAAGATTTAGGAGATTCGTCCTACAATGAGCAGTTCTTC | CASSQDLGDSSYNEQFF
few | TRBJ1-1 | - | TRBV28 | TGTGCCAGCAGTCCTACAGTTGGTAACACTGAAGCTTTCTTT | CASSPTVGNTEAFF
- | TRBJ2-3 | TRBD2 | TRBV4-3 | TGCGCCAGCAGCCAAGACCGGACTAGAAGCACAGATACGCAGTATTTT | CASSQDRTRSTDTQYF
many | TRBJ2-5 | - | TRBV7-7 | TGTGCTAGCAGCGACTCCCCCGGAAGGGCAGAGACCCAGTACTTC | CASSDSPGRAETQYF
few | TRBJ2-1 | TRBD2 | TRBV7-3 | TGTGCCAGCAGCTTAGCTAGCGGGGAATACAATGAGCAGTTCTTC | CASSLASGEYNEQFF
many | TRBJ2-7 | - | TRBV7-9 | TGTGCCAGCAGCTTAGGCGTAAGAGACGACGAGCAGTACTTC | CASSLGVRDDEQYF
many | TRBJ2-5 | - | TRBV6-2/TRBV6-3 | TGTGCCAGCAGTTCTAACAGGGATCAAGAGACCCAGTACTTC | CASSSNRDQETQYF
few | TRBJ2-7 | - | TRBV5-6 | TGTGCCAGCAGCTTGGGATCATCAGGACCACTAAGAGGGGAGCAGTACTTC | CASSLGSSGPLRGEQYF
- | TRBJ2-1 | TRBD2 | TRBV28 | TGTGCCAGCAGTTTATCTAGCGGGAGGGCAATTAACAATGAGCAGTTCTTC | CASSLSSGRAINNEQFF
few | TRBJ2-2 | TRBD2 | TRBV28 | TGTGCCAGCTATGGGGGGGACCCTTACCGGGAGCTGTTTTTT | CASYGGDPYRELFF
few | TRBJ2-2 | - | TRBV11-2 | TGTGCCAGCAGCCTGTACCCCGGTACTGCGAACACCGGGGAGCTGTTTTTT | CASSLYPGTANTGELFF
many | TRBJ2-1 | - | TRBV5-1 | TGCGCCAGCAGCTTGGGTCGAACCAATGAGCAGTTCTTC | CASSLGRTNEQFF
few | TRBJ2-3 | - | TRBV4-1 | TGCGCCAGCAGCCAAGATCTACTGGACTCGTCTAGCACAGATACGCAGTATTTT | CASSQDLLDSSSTDTQYF
- | TRBJ2-7 | - | TRBV27 | TGTGCCAGCAGTCCCCTGACAGGATCCTACGAGCAGTACTTC | CASSPLTGSYEQYF
- | TRBJ2-7 | TRBD2 | TRBV6-2/TRBV6-3 | TGTGCCAGCATGGTGGGACTAGCGACCGAGCAGTACTTC | CASMVGLATEQYF
many | TRBJ2-1 | - | TRBV27 | TGTGCCAGCAGCCAGGGGGGAGGGCGCAATGAGCAGTTCTTC | CASSQGGGRNEQFF
few | TRBJ2-7 | TRBD1 | TRBV7-6 | TGTGCCAGCAGCTGGAGGGACAGGGACAACGAGCAGTACTTC | CASSWRDRDNEQYF
- | TRBJ2-1 | TRBD2 | TRBV4-3 | TGCGCCAGCAGCCCATACTTACTTGGGGAGGGAGCGGGCAATGAGCAGTTCTTC | CASSPYLLGEGAGNEQFF
few | TRBJ2-1 | - | TRBV6-4 | TGTGCCAGCAGTGACTCAAGCGGCCCTTACAATGAGCAGTTCTTC | CASSDSSGPYNEQFF
many | TRBJ2-7 | - | TRBV6-1 | TGTGCCAACCAAGACCGGGACTACGAGCAGTACTTC | CANQDRDYEQYF
many | TRBJ2-7 | - | TRBV27 | TGTGCCAGCAGAAGCTCCTACGAGCAGTACTTC | CASRSSYEQYF
- | TRBJ1-3 | - | TRBV7-6 | TGTGCCAGCAGCTTAAGGATAGGGGATGGAAACACCATATATTTT | CASSLRIGDGNTIYF
- | TRBJ2-1 | - | TRBV3-1 | TGTGCCAGCAGCCAAGGACTAACCTCCACCAATGAGCAGTTCTTC | CASSQGLTSTNEQFF
- | TRBJ2-7 | - | TRBV4-2 | TGTGCCAGCAGCCAAGGGGGTTCGTTAAGCTCCTACGAGCAGTACTTC | CASSQGGSLSSYEQYF
- | TRBJ1-2 | TRBD1 | TRBV7-9 | TGTGCCAGCAGCCCGAACTACGGGACAGTCTATGGCTACACCTTC | CASSPNYGTVYGYTF
many | TRBJ2-7 | - | TRBV3-1 | TGTGCCAGCAGCCATGGGCAGACCTACGAGCAGTACTTC | CASSHGQTYEQYF
- | TRBJ2-2 | TRBD2 | TRBV7-2 | TGTGCCAGCAGCTTATACCTAGCGGGGAACACCGGGGAGCTGTTTTTT | CASSLYLAGNTGELFF
few | TRBJ2-2 | TRBD1 | TRBV24-1 | TGTGCCACCGCGACCTTTACAGGGGACACCGGGGAGCTGTTTTTT | CATATFTGDTGELFF
few | TRBJ2-5 | TRBD2 | TRBV28 | TGTGCCAGCAGCAATGGACTAGATGGGGAGACCCAGTACTTC | CASSNGLDGETQYF
- | TRBJ2-2 | TRBD1 | TRBV20-1 | TGCTGTGCTAGAGATGGGTTCGTGACAGGGGACACCGGGGAGCTGTTTTTT | CCARDGFVTGDTGELFF
- | TRBJ2-1 | - | TRBV29-1 | TGCAGCGATTTCGACCCGGGGGGCAGGAGGCTCTTC | CSDFDPGGRRLF
- | TRBJ2-2 | - | TRBV28 | TGTGCCAGCAGACCTTCATTCACCGGGGAGCTGTTTTTT | CASRPSFTGELFF
- | TRBJ1-1 | - | TRBV12-3/TRBV12-4 | TGTGCCAGCAGTTTTTGGCCGGAGATGAACACTGAAGCTTTCTTT | CASSFWPEMNTEAFF
- | TRBJ2-7 | TRBD1 | TRBV7-6 | TGTGCCAGCAGCCTAGGTCAGGGGGCCGCAAACGAGCAGTACTTC | CASSLGQGAANEQYF
many | TRBJ2-1 | - | TRBV11-3 | TGTGCCAGCAGCTTAACCTACAATGAGCAGTTCTTC | CASSLTYNEQFF
many | TRBJ2-2 | - | TRBV7-2 | TGTGCCAGCAGCTTAGCGCTCCCTCCAGCCGGGGAGCTGTTTTTT | CASSLALPPAGELFF
- | TRBJ2-5 | - | TRBV11-2 | TGTGCCAGCAGCTTCGGGGGCAGACAAGAGACCCAGTACTTC | CASSFGGRQETQYF
few | TRBJ2-7 | TRBD1 | TRBV4-3 | TGCGCCAGCAGCCAGCAGGGGGCGGGGTACGAGCAGTACTTC | CASSQQGAGYEQYF
many | TRBJ2-3 | - | TRBV6-4 | TGTGCCAGCAGTGACGGGACAAACACAGATACGCAGTATTTT | CASSDGTNTDTQYF